Given below is one T cell receptor beta chain in context. The data were taken from a study of cytomegalovirus exposure and HLA in healthy donors. PCR employed 60 Vbeta and 13 Jbeta primers. Only in-frame clones appear in the TCRdb table, and some are missing; sequencing was by immunoSEQ multiplex PCR. The table shows 210,000 or so clones, with 80% to 90% occurring only once. CDR3 size: 14 residues. CDR1 and CDR2 (germline): SNHLY, FYNNEI. V shed 6 bases and J 8 bases; nucleotides not matched to a gene: 12. Sequenced material: PBMCs. The chain carries TRBV2 and TRBJ1-2, with 7 bases identical to TRBD1. The clonotype comes from a girl aged 2 to 10 in good health and CMV-seronegative. The DNA for the CDR3 is TGTGCCAGCAGGGTGGACAGGTTAGTGCGAGGCTACACCTTC. Translated, it gives CASRVDRLVRGYTF.